One and the same sample provided the 6 T cell receptor beta chains below, sequenced in a study of shared clonotypes between healthy human individuals. Using immunoSEQ multiplex PCR, the repertoire was profiled, and TCRdb retains in-frame clones only, with some absent. The table shows about 1.5 million clones, with approximately 98% occurring only once. The sequenced sample consisted of naive CD4+ T cells sorted from blood. This sample's subset: CD45RA+ positively selected. The receptors come from a man aged 25 to 40 in good health.

The CDR3, as DNA: TGTGCCAGCAGTCTGGAGAGGGCCGGGGCAGATACGCAGTATTTT. Translating it yields CASSLERAGADTQYF. The chain is built from TRBV2 and TRBJ2-3, with TRBD2 as a possible D gene (5 bases). The germline V and J ends were trimmed by 5 bases and 4 bases, with 16 bases remaining between them. In germline, CDR1 is SNHLY, CDR2 FYNNEI. This CDR3 comprises 15 residues.

The chain employs TRBV7-8 and TRBJ2-7; 8 nucleotides match TRBD2. Germline V gives CDR1 SGHVS, CDR2 FQNEAQ. The CDR3 has 16 residues. V was pared by 5 bases and J by 2 bases, with 11 bases of the junction left unmatched. In nucleotides, the CDR3 is TGTGCCAGCAGCCCACGCTGGAGCGGGGGTGCCTACGAGCAGTACTTC. It codes for CASSPRWSGGAYEQYF.

V gene TRBV7-7 combines with J gene TRBJ2-2; 12 nucleotides line up with TRBD2. The CDR3 extends over 17 amino acids. V lost 4 bases and J lost 2; bases outside the gene matches: 5. CDR1 is SSHAT and CDR2 is FNYEAQ in the germline V gene (reference sequence). The CDR3 DNA reads TGTGCCAGCAGCTCGACTAGCGGGAGTCAAAACACCGGGGAGCTGTTTTTT. It translates to CASSSTSGSQNTGELFF. The entire variable domain, with the rest obtained from reference TRBV7-7 and TRBJ2-2, is as follows: GAGVSQSPRYKVTKRGQDVTLRCDPISSHATLYWYQQALGQGPEFLTYFNYEAQPDKSGLPSDRFSAERPEGSISTLTIQRTEQRDSAMYRCASSSTSGSQNTGELFFGEGSRLTVL.

The chain couples TRBV6-5 to TRBJ2-2; weak D call: TRBD1 (6 bases). Germline V gene sequence: CDR1 MNHEY, CDR2 SVGAGI. The CDR3 sequence is 15 residues long. Trimming shortened V by 1 base and J by 3 bases, and 9 bases separated the two germline ends. DNA of the CDR3: TGTGCCAGCAGTTACTTACCAGGGGACACCGGGGAGCTGTTTTTT. This translates into CASSYLPGDTGELFF.

The V and J genes are TRBV19 and TRBJ2-1; 10 bases agree with TRBD2. The CDR3 loop spans 16 amino acids. Germline trimming cut 4 bases from V and 8 bases from J; bases unmatched to any gene: 11. CDR1 LNHDA and CDR2 SQIVND come from the germline V gene (reference sequence). CDR3 region: CASSSPLAGRVYEQFF. CDR3 DNA: TGTGCCAGTAGTAGCCCACTAGCGGGAAGGGTATATGAGCAGTTCTTC.

V usage is TRBV19 and J usage is TRBJ2-1, with 9 bases lining up with TRBD2. The CDR3 is 13 amino acids. V was pared by 4 bases and J by 10 bases, with 5 bases of the junction left unmatched. From germline, CDR1 is LNHDA and CDR2 SQIVND (reference sequence). The CDR3: CASSTGLAGEQFF. CDR3 nucleotide sequence: TGTGCCAGTAGTACGGGACTAGCCGGCGAGCAGTTCTTC.